One sample yielded the 21 T cell receptor beta chains listed below, sequenced in a study of Ad26.COV2.S vaccination and SARS-CoV-2 variants. Treatment here: around 19 received Ad26.COV2.S at low or high dose, single or two shots; roughly five received placebo; per-sample allocation not given. Following the first vaccine or placebo injection, samples were taken on day 63. TCRdb's copy holds only in-frame clones and misses some; the assay was immunoSEQ multiplex PCR. The sample gives about 400,000 clones, 85% to 90% of which show up once; approximately 4% is in the top ten. The sequencing here drew on peripheral blood, taken in a trial of Ad26.COV2.S vaccine versus placebo. These receptors were obtained from a person between 18 and 60 years old who received the Ad26.COV2.S COVID-19 vaccine or a placebo.

The V gene is TRBV4-2, the J gene TRBJ2-3; unclear D gene. The CDR3 is 15 residues long. Germline CDR1 LGHNA, CDR2 YNFKEQ. V lost 1 base to trimming and J lost 2 bases, with 10 bases between them. The CDR3 region is CASSQGSPDTDTQYF. The CDR3 DNA sequence: TGTGCCAGCAGCCAAGGGTCGCCAGACACAGATACGCAGTATTTT.

V and J are TRBV4-3 and TRBJ2-7, with TRBD1 as a possible D gene (6 bases). V was shortened by 3 bases and J by 2 bases, with 14 bases between the two germline ends. Germline V gene data show CDR1 as LGHNA and CDR2 as YSLEER. CDR3 length: 15 residues. CDR3 protein: CASSQGWDTPYEQYF. In DNA, the CDR3 is TGCGCCAGCAGCCAGGGTTGGGACACCCCCTACGAGCAGTACTTC.

This chain connects TRBV7-9 to TRBJ2-2; 10 bases map to TRBD1. The V gene's germline CDR1 is SEHNR and CDR2 FQNEAQ (reference sequence). V lost 2 bases and J lost 5; bases outside the gene matches: 11. The length of the CDR3 is 18 residues. The CDR3 nucleotides are TGTGCCAGCAGCTTAAACCCCGGGACAGGGGCTGGTACCGGGGAGCTGTTTTTT. This sequence encodes CASSLNPGTGAGTGELFF.

CDR3 sequence reads: CASRHTQNTEAFF. The CDR3 nucleotides read TGTGCCAGCCGGCACACCCAGAACACTGAAGCTTTCTTT. The chain combines TRBV5-5 with TRBJ1-1; no reliable D call. Germline values: CDR1 SGHKS, CDR2 YYEKEE (reference sequence). The V end was cut by 7 bases, the J end by 1 base, with 11 bases between. CDR3 length: 13 amino acids. The full variable domain, completed using reference TRBV5-5 and TRBJ1-1, is DAGVTQSPTHLIKTRGQQVTLRCSPISGHKSVSWYQQVLGQGPQFIFQYYEKEERGRGNFPDRFSARQFPNYSSELNVNALLLGDSALYLCASRHTQNTEAFFGQGTRLTVV.

The chain joins TRBV6-5 to TRBJ2-1; 9 bases are a match to TRBD2. V gave up 7 bases and J gave up 8 bases; unmatched junction bases: 9. The CDR3 is made up of 14 amino acids. Germline V gene lookup returns CDR1 MNHEY and CDR2 SVGAGI. CDR3 coding DNA: TGTGCCAGCACCCCGGGACTAGCAATCGATGAGCAGTTCTTC. Protein product: CASTPGLAIDEQFF.

The V and J genes are TRBV11-3 and TRBJ2-1, with 9 nucleotides matching TRBD2. V shed 0 bases, J shed 8 bases, and the junction held 8 bases outside the gene matches. There are 16 residues in the CDR3. Germline V CDR1 and CDR2: SGHNT, YENEEA. Here the CDR3 DNA reads TGTGCCAGCAGCTTAGAGGGACTAGCAACCGGCGATGAGCAGTTCTTC. It codes for CASSLEGLATGDEQFF.

The chain links TRBV6-5 to TRBJ1-1; D remains unclear. Trimming left V 6 bases short and J 0 bases short, with 14 bases between. Germline CDR1 MNHEY, CDR2 SVGAGI. The CDR3 covers 15 residues. CDR3 region: CASSVLLLLNTEAFF. The CDR3 DNA is TGTGCCAGCAGCGTCCTTCTGTTATTGAACACTGAAGCTTTCTTT.

This clone was seen a few times. This chain connects TRBV27 to TRBJ1-3; 10 bases are shared with TRBD1. V gave up 6 bases and J gave up 3 bases; unmatched junction bases: 11. The CDR3 loop spans 17 amino acids. Per germline, CDR1 MNHEY and CDR2 SMNVEV (reference sequence). Here the CDR3 reads CASRPLGQGVFGNTIYF. The CDR3 nucleotides read TGTGCCAGCAGACCCTTAGGACAGGGGGTTTTTGGAAACACCATATATTTT.

The chain uses TRBV7-8 and TRBJ2-2, with 8 bases fitting TRBD1. The trim removed 5 bases at V and 7 bases at J, leaving 6 bases unmatched. The CDR3 contains 14 residues. CDR1 and CDR2 (germline): SGHVS, FQNEAQ. The CDR3 nucleotides read TGTGCCAGCAGCCCGAAAGACAGGGGCGGGGAGCTGTTTTTT. It encodes CASSPKDRGGELFF.

This clone showed up just once. The genes are TRBV11-2 and TRBJ2-7; D not certain. The length of the CDR3 is 14 residues. Germline V gene lookup returns CDR1 SGHAT and CDR2 FQNNGV. V was trimmed by 1 base and J by 2 bases, leaving 9 bases between them. CDR3 region: CASSLGGQPYEQYF. CDR3 nucleotides: TGTGCCAGCAGCTTAGGAGGCCAGCCCTACGAGCAGTACTTC.

The J gene is TRBJ2-5, the V gene TRBV7-2, with 7 positions matching TRBD2. V lost 5 bases to trimming and J lost 1 base; unmatched junction nucleotides: 10. Germline-derived CDR1 and CDR2 are SGHTA and FQGNSA. This CDR3 comprises 16 residues. The CDR3 DNA reads as TGTGCCAGCAGCGTGGGGGGGGGAATCTCCCAAGAGACCCAGTACTTC. This gives the protein CASSVGGGISQETQYF.

This clone was counted a single time. The chain couples TRBV29-1 to TRBJ1-1, with 7 bases aligning to TRBD1. The CDR3 runs to 12 residues. The germline V gene has CDR1 SQVTM and CDR2 ANQGSEA. J was trimmed by 8 bases and V by 4 bases; bases with no gene match: 7. CDR3: CSVVRPGGEAFF. The CDR3 region has the DNA TGCAGCGTTGTTAGGCCAGGGGGAGAAGCTTTCTTT.

This clone was observed a handful of times. This chain links TRBV15 with TRBJ2-1; D is perhaps TRBD2 (6 bases). Germline V CDR1 and CDR2: LNHNV, YYDKDF (reference sequence). Trimming shortened V by 0 bases and J by 3 bases, and 21 bases separated the two germline ends. The CDR3 covers 19 residues. The chain's CDR3 is CATSRELGLQELSYNEQFF. Written as DNA, the CDR3 is TGTGCCACCAGCAGAGAGTTGGGACTCCAAGAATTGAGCTACAATGAGCAGTTCTTC.

V gene TRBV27 combines with J gene TRBJ1-1, with TRBD1 identical over 8 bases. The V gene end was trimmed by 5 bases and the J gene end by 4 bases; junction bases not matched to a gene: 9. Germline values: CDR1 MNHEY, CDR2 SMNVEV (reference sequence). CDR3 size: 15 residues. CDR3 protein: CASSPSPGGGTEAFF. In DNA, the CDR3 is TGTGCCAGCAGTCCCTCCCCAGGGGGCGGCACTGAAGCTTTCTTT.

This clone was seen just once. The chain couples TRBV7-2 to TRBJ2-3, with a weak D call TRBD1 (5 bases). The germline V gene has CDR1 SGHTA and CDR2 FQGNSA. Trimming shortened V by 1 base and J by 0 bases, and 14 bases separated the two germline ends. There are 17 residues in the CDR3. CDR3 loop: CASSLGVGAPSTDTQYF. The CDR3 DNA is TGTGCCAGCAGCTTAGGGGTTGGGGCACCCAGCACAGATACGCAGTATTTT.

This clone has just one count. The chain couples TRBV6-5 to TRBJ2-5; 7 bases align to TRBD1. Germline values: CDR1 MNHEY, CDR2 SVGAGI. This CDR3 contains 15 residues. V was clipped by 6 bases and J by 1 base; unmatched bases: 8. The chain's CDR3 is CASRVLGTAQETQYF. The CDR3, as DNA: TGTGCCAGCAGAGTGCTAGGGACAGCCCAAGAGACCCAGTACTTC.

The CDR3 DNA sequence: TGCGCCAGCGGACAGGGGTGGGGCACAGATACGCAGTATTTT. Its protein is CASGQGWGTDTQYF. This chain connects TRBV10-1 to TRBJ2-3; 9 nucleotides line up with TRBD1. The CDR3 has 14 amino acids. Trimming cost V 8 bases and J 1 base; bases outside gene matches: 4. Germline V CDR1 and CDR2: WNHNN, SYGVQD (reference sequence).

J is TRBJ2-7 and V is TRBV7-6, with 7 nucleotides matching TRBD1. The germline CDR1 and CDR2 sequences are SGHVS and FNYEAQ. With 5 bases clipped from V and 0 bases from J, the junction kept 4 bases outside the gene matches. The CDR3 consists of 14 residues. This CDR3 is CASSNRDSSYEQYF. CDR3 sequence (DNA): TGTGCCAGCAGCAACCGGGACAGCTCCTACGAGCAGTACTTC.

V usage is TRBV6-5 and J usage is TRBJ1-3; D gene uncertain. The V gene lost 7 bases and the J gene lost 1 base, with 14 bases spanning the gap. CDR1 and CDR2 (germline): MNHEY, SVGAGI. The CDR3 runs 15 residues. CDR3 nucleotide sequence: TGTGCCAGCACCACTAACCGGGGTTCTGGAAACACCATATATTTT. Protein product: CASTTNRGSGNTIYF.

Notes on this clone: Other nucleotide sequences from this sample produce the same CDR3. The genes are TRBV7-2 and TRBJ2-7, with 11 bases aligning to TRBD2. The CDR3 runs 15 residues. V gave up 3 bases and J gave up 2 bases; unmatched junction bases: 3. Germline CDR1 is SGHTA and CDR2 is FQGNSA. The CDR3 protein is CASSLVAGGPYEQYF. CDR3 coding DNA: TGTGCCAGCAGCTTGGTAGCGGGGGGGCCCTACGAGCAGTACTTC.

The genes are TRBV19 and TRBJ1-1; D may be TRBD1 (6 bases). There are 13 residues in the CDR3. Germline V lookup: CDR1 LNHDA, CDR2 SQIVND (reference sequence). The ends were cut back, 7 bases at V and 7 bases at J, with 16 bases in the middle. The CDR3 sequence: CASTRDKNLEAFF. CDR3 DNA: TGTGCCAGTACCAGGGACAAAAACCTTGAAGCTTTCTTT.